Below, 10 T cell receptor beta chains from the same sample are listed, as sequenced in a study of blood T cell repertoires in COVID-19. Sequenced by immunoSEQ multiplex PCR; TCRdb stores in-frame clones only, minus some. The table shows 290,000 or so clones, with approximately 89% occurring only once. What was sequenced was peripheral blood. The source is a woman in her 30s with COVID-19, enrolled during active disease.

This clone was recorded only once. The V gene is TRBV18, the J gene TRBJ2-1; the D gene is possibly TRBD1 (5 bases). Germline V CDR1 and CDR2: KGHSH, LQKENI. The CDR3 has 15 residues. Trimming removed 2 bases at V and 5 bases at J, with 13 bases between. The DNA of the CDR3 is TGTGCCAGCTCACCAGGGTACCAGGGCGACAATGAGCAGTTCTTC. Translating it yields CASSPGYQGDNEQFF.

This clone was recorded only once. The rearrangement links TRBV27 to TRBJ1-5; TRBD1 agrees at 8 bases. The CDR3 spans 18 residues. The germline V gene has CDR1 MNHEY and CDR2 SMNVEV (reference sequence). Trimming cost V 0 bases and J 0 bases; bases outside gene matches: 7. This chain's CDR3 is CASSLSRQGLLSNQPQHF. DNA of the CDR3: TGTGCCAGCAGTTTATCGCGACAGGGGCTACTTAGCAATCAGCCCCAGCATTTT.

The gene calls are TRBV7-2 and TRBJ1-4, with 9 bases aligning to TRBD1. The ends lost 5 bases at V and 4 bases at J; junction bases unmatched: 5. The CDR3 consists of 15 residues. The germline V gene has CDR1 SGHTA and CDR2 FQGNSA. The CDR3, as DNA: TGTGCCAGCAGCGCCCAGACAGGGGGTAATGAAAAACTGTTTTTT. Protein sequence: CASSAQTGGNEKLFF.

The chain is built from TRBV6-6 and TRBJ1-3; D remains unclear. Germline V gene sequence: CDR1 MNHNY, CDR2 SVGAGI (reference sequence). V lost 2 bases, J lost 0 bases, and 11 bases lay in between. CDR3 length: 16 residues. CDR3 sequence (DNA): TGTGCCAGCAGTTACGATTTCGCCAGCTCTGGAAACACCATATATTTT. Its translation: CASSYDFASSGNTIYF.

V gene TRBV29-1 combines with J gene TRBJ2-1; 13 bases are shared with TRBD2. Trimming cost V 6 bases and J 6 bases; bases outside gene matches: 14. This CDR3 region has 17 residues. Germline V CDR1 and CDR2: SQVTM, ANQGSEA. The CDR3 loop is CSVLKTFGLAGVNEQFF. The CDR3 DNA follows: TGCAGCGTCCTTAAGACGTTCGGACTAGCGGGAGTCAATGAGCAGTTCTTC.

The chain carries TRBV30 and TRBJ2-1; D call uncertain. The CDR3 runs to 12 residues. V lost 1 base and J lost 15, with 16 bases in between. The germline V gene has CDR1 GTSNPN and CDR2 SVGIG (reference sequence). The CDR3 sequence is CAWSGPPSPPFF. The CDR3, as DNA: TGTGCCTGGAGTGGGCCACCATCACCTCCGTTCTTC.

This chain joins TRBV7-8 and TRBJ2-2; 9 bases are a match to TRBD2. The CDR3 extends over 15 amino acids. Germline V gene lookup returns CDR1 SGHVS and CDR2 FQNEAQ. After removal of 5 bases from V and 4 bases from J, the junction contained 5 bases not matched to a gene. This chain's CDR3 is CASSRASGITGELFF. In nucleotides, the CDR3 is TGTGCCAGCAGCCGAGCTAGCGGGATCACCGGGGAGCTGTTTTTT. Variable domain in full (rest from reference TRBV7-8 and TRBJ2-2): GAGVSQSPRYKVAKRGQDVALRCDPISGHVSLFWYQQALGQGPEFLTYFQNEAQLDKSGLPSDRFFAERPEGSVSTLKIQRTQQEDSAVYLCASSRASGITGELFFGEGSRLTVL.

The rearrangement joins TRBV7-2 to TRBJ1-2; D perhaps matches TRBD1 (6 bases). This CDR3 comprises 13 residues. The V end lost 5 bases, the J end lost 4 bases, and 11 bases lay between the germline ends. CDR1 and CDR2 (germline): SGHTA, FQGNSA. This CDR3 is CASSEGQSYGYTF. As DNA, the CDR3 is TGTGCCAGCAGCGAAGGACAGAGCTATGGCTACACCTTC.

This chain joins TRBV15 and TRBJ2-5, with 7 bases fitting TRBD2. Germline V gene sequence: CDR1 LNHNV, CDR2 YYDKDF (reference sequence). The CDR3 spans 14 residues. Germline trimming cut 5 bases from V and 0 bases from J; bases unmatched to any gene: 3. The CDR3 here is CATSLAEYQETQYF. In nucleotides, the CDR3 is TGTGCCACCAGCCTAGCGGAGTACCAAGAGACCCAGTACTTC. Looking up the rest from reference TRBV15 and TRBJ2-5 gives the full variable domain: DAMVIQNPRYQVTQFGKPVTLSCSQTLNHNVMYWYQQKSSQAPKLLFHYYDKDFNNEADTPDNFQSRRPNTSFCFLDIRSPGLGDTAMYLCATSLAEYQETQYFGPGTRLLVL.

The V gene is TRBV14, the J gene TRBJ1-2; D is possibly TRBD1 (6 bases). This CDR3 region has 16 residues. Germline V gene sequence: CDR1 SGHDN, CDR2 FVKESK. Trimming removed 3 bases from V and 3 bases from J, with 17 bases in between. The DNA for the CDR3 is TGTGCCAGCAGCCAGCTGTACGAACCAGGGGACTATGGCTACACCTTC. Encoded protein: CASSQLYEPGDYGYTF.